The source of this TCR beta chain is a study of cytomegalovirus exposure and HLA in healthy donors. The V segment lost 1 base and the J segment 7 bases; nucleotides outside the gene matches: 3. The CDR3 length is 14 residues. The germline V gene encodes CDR1 WSHSY and CDR2 SAAADI. Primers for the PCR totalled 60 Vbeta and 13 Jbeta. The assay was immunoSEQ multiplex PCR, and TCRdb's table has in-frame clones only and misses some. The sample contains some 110,000 clones, 77% of which appear only once. This chain joins TRBV10-2 and TRBJ2-4; 8 nucleotides align to TRBD2. This TCR was sampled from a woman in her forties in good health and CMV-seropositive. Sequencing was done on a sample of PBMCs. As DNA, the CDR3 is TGCGCCAGCAGTGAGTTGGAGCGGGAGAACATTCAGTACTTC. This translates into CASSELERENIQYF.